What follows describes a single T cell receptor beta chain. These data are taken from a study of technical replicates of blood from four donors. This CDR3 contains 19 residues. In germline, CDR1 is SEHNR, CDR2 FQNEAQ (reference sequence). After removal of 4 bases from V and 0 bases from J, the junction contained 16 bases not matched to a gene. Repertoires were generated with immunoSEQ multiplex PCR, while TCRdb's copy carries only in-frame clones and drops some. Here the sample spans about 67,000 clones, 95% to 98% being singletons. The receptor's source is a human donor in good health. The chain uses TRBV7-9 and TRBJ1-2; 8 positions agree with TRBD1. Sequencing was done on a sample of T cells isolated from PBMCs. The CDR3 is CASSSRSTGGREANYGYTF. The CDR3 DNA follows: TGTGCCAGCAGCTCGAGAAGTACAGGGGGGCGGGAAGCTAACTATGGCTACACCTTC.